The T cell receptor (beta chain) under discussion was sequenced for a study of tumor and adjacent non-tumor tissue in lung cancer. The CDR3 runs to 15 residues. CDR1 and CDR2 (germline): SGHNT, YENEEA. No cell sorting was done before RNA was extracted from the tissue. Three rounds of nested PCR, following a modified ARM-PCR protocol, produced the TCRbeta library. Each CDR3 protein is one row after TCRdb ran MiXCR on the multiplex PCR reads. The data show 200,000 to 250,000 distinct CDR3 sequences, with about two thirds seen just once and around 25% held by the top ten. A note on this clonotype: At one end, the junction sequence differs from germline, possibly due to a read error.

The source material was lung tumor tissue. The sequence came from a man aged 55 to 70 with non-small cell lung cancer. The chain has TRBV11-3 and TRBJ2-1; the match to TRBD2 covers 11 bases. The CDR3 bases are TGTGCCATCAGCTCTCTAGCGGGAGGTTACAATGAGCAGTTCTTC. This translates into CAISSLAGGYNEQFF. The full variable domain, completed using reference TRBV11-3 and TRBJ2-1, is EAGVVQSPRYKIIEKKQPVAFWCNPISGHNTLYWYLQNLGQGPELLIRYENEEAVDDSQLPKDRFSAERLKGVDSTLKIQPAELGDSAVYLCAISSLAGGYNEQFFGPGTRLTVL.